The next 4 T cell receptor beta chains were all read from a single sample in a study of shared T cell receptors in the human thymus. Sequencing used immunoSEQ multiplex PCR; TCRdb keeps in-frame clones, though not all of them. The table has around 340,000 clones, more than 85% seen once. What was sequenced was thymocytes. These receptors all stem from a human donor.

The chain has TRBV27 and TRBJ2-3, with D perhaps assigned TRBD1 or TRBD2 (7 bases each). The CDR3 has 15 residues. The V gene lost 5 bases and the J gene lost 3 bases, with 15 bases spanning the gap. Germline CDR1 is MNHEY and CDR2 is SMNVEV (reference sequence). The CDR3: CASSGGARGTDTQYF. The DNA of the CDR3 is TGTGCCAGCAGTGGGGGGGCCAGGGGGACAGATACGCAGTATTTT.

Written as DNA, the CDR3 is TGTGCCAGCAGTCCGCGTGATCCCCGCAGGTCCCCAGGCGCAAAACCCCCGGTACCCGGGGAGCTGTTTTTT. It codes for CASSPRDPRRSPGAKPPVPGELFF. This chain links TRBV28 with TRBJ2-2, with D hard to call. The V end lost 5 bases, the J end lost 6 bases, and 43 bases lay between the germline ends. Germline values: CDR1 MDHEN, CDR2 SYDVKM. The CDR3 has 24 amino acids. Looking up the rest from reference TRBV28 and TRBJ2-2 gives the full variable domain: DVKVTQSSRYLVKRTGEKVFLECVQDMDHENMFWYRQDPGLGLRLIYFSYDVKMKEKGDIPEGYSVSREKKERFSLILESASTNQTSMYLCASSPRDPRRSPGAKPPVPGELFFGEGSRLTVL.

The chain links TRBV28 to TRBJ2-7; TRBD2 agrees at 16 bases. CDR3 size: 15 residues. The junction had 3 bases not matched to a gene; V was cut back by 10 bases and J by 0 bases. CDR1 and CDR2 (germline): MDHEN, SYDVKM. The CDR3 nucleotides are TGTGCCACCGGGACTAGCGGGAGGGCCTCCTACGAGCAGTACTTC. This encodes CATGTSGRASYEQYF.

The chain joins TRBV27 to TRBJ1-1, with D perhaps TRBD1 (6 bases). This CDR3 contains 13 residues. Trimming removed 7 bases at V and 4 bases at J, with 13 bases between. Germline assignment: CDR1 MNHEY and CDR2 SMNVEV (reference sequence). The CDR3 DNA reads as TGTGCCAGCACCCCATTAGGGGGCACTGAAGCTTTCTTT. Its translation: CASTPLGGTEAFF.